Following are 23 T cell receptor beta chains from one sample sequenced in a study of blood T cell repertoires in COVID-19. Libraries were prepared by immunoSEQ multiplex PCR; TCRdb keeps only in-frame clonotypes and omits some of them. The profile shows under 250,000 clones, over 75% of them singletons. Specimen: peripheral blood. These receptor sequences come from a woman of 80 years or more with acute or convalescent COVID-19.

The chain links TRBV6-5 to TRBJ1-4; tentatively, D is TRBD1 (5 bases). The CDR3 is 12 residues long. The V gene lost 7 bases and the J gene lost 7 bases, with 10 bases spanning the gap. Germline CDR1 is MNHEY and CDR2 is SVGAGI. CDR3 sequence (DNA): TGTGCCAGCAACCCCGGGGGTGAAAAACTGTTTTTT. Its protein is CASNPGGEKLFF.

This clone is a singleton in its sample. This chain links TRBV27 with TRBJ1-2, with TRBD1 matching over 7 bases. V shed 5 bases, J shed 4 bases, and the junction held 10 bases outside the gene matches. Looked up from germline, CDR1 is MNHEY and CDR2 is SMNVEV (reference sequence). This CDR3 is 15 amino acids long. CDR3 sequence (DNA): TGTGCCAGCAGTACCGCGGACAGGCCGGGCTATGGCTACACCTTC. Translating it yields CASSTADRPGYGYTF.

The chain is built from TRBV11-3 and TRBJ2-2; 8 bases are a match to TRBD1. This CDR3 is 17 amino acids long. The germline CDR1 and CDR2 sequences are SGHNT and YENEEA. Trimming took 5 bases from V and 6 from J; bases not matched to a gene: 14. In nucleotides, the CDR3 is TGTGCCAGCAGCCGAGCGGGTTCAGGGGGCCCGGCCGGGGAGCTGTTTTTT. Translating it yields CASSRAGSGGPAGELFF.

The chain couples TRBV5-8 to TRBJ1-2; D might be TRBD1 (5 bases). Trimming removed 0 bases at V and 8 bases at J, with 17 bases between. This CDR3 spans 15 amino acids. The germline CDR1 and CDR2 sequences are SGHTS and YDEGEE. The CDR3 protein is CASSLEPTPGRGYTF. Written as DNA, the CDR3 is TGTGCCAGCAGCTTGGAACCCACCCCAGGGCGCGGCTACACCTTC.

V is TRBV28 and J is TRBJ2-2; TRBD1 aligns across 7 bases. Germline V gene sequence: CDR1 MDHEN, CDR2 SYDVKM. This CDR3 has 13 amino acids. Trimming took 8 bases from V and 6 from J; bases not matched to a gene: 6. CDR3 DNA: TGTGCCAGCTCGGGACAGCCCTCCGGGGAGCTGTTTTTT. This gives the protein CASSGQPSGELFF.

The rearrangement joins TRBV7-2 to TRBJ1-1; TRBD1 is a possible D gene (6 bases). The CDR3 totals 15 residues. Trimming removed 7 bases from V and 7 bases from J, with 22 bases in between. CDR1 SGHTA and CDR2 FQGNSA come from the germline V gene. CDR3 residues: CASIIQAGARGEAFF. The CDR3 DNA is TGTGCCAGCATCATACAGGCAGGGGCCAGAGGTGAAGCTTTCTTT.

Regarding this clone: The junction does not match germline at one end; this may be a read error. The chain is built from TRBV2 and TRBJ1-2; D remains unclear. The CDR3 has 10 amino acids. Per germline, CDR1 SNHLY and CDR2 FYNNEI. CDR3 loop: CASSSRSGAF. DNA for the CDR3: TGTGCCAGCAGTTCCAGGAGCGGCGCCTTC.

This clone was picked up a small number of times. The rearrangement joins TRBV7-2 to TRBJ1-1; maybe TRBD1 (6 bases). CDR3 length: 16 amino acids. Germline V lookup: CDR1 SGHTA, CDR2 FQGNSA. V was clipped by 0 bases and J by 4 bases, with 15 bases between them. The CDR3 protein is CASSLAGGAGVTEAFF. CDR3 coding DNA: TGTGCCAGCAGCTTAGCGGGAGGGGCAGGGGTCACTGAAGCTTTCTTT.

The V gene is TRBV23-1, the J gene TRBJ2-3; tentative D call: TRBD1 (5 bases). TRBV23-1 is placed among ORFs of uncertain function. V was shortened by 0 bases and J by 1 base, with 8 bases between the two germline ends. This CDR3 contains 15 residues. The CDR3 nucleotides are TGCGCCAGCAGTCAATCGGCAGGGCGCACAGATACGCAGTATTTT. It specifies CASSQSAGRTDTQYF.

The rearrangement joins TRBV7-3 to TRBJ2-3, with 7 bases identical to TRBD2. Germline V CDR1 and CDR2: SGHTA, FQGTGA. This CDR3 comprises 15 residues. Unmatched junction bases numbered 7, after V lost 5 bases and J lost 2 bases. The CDR3: CASSPGTTDTDTQYF. CDR3 nucleotides: TGTGCCAGCAGCCCGGGGACTACCGACACAGATACGCAGTATTTT.

The rearrangement uses TRBV11-2 and TRBJ2-7; a weak D match, TRBD1 (6 bases). CDR3 length: 17 residues. Germline V gene lookup returns CDR1 SGHAT and CDR2 FQNNGV. With 0 bases removed from V and 0 bases from J, the gap between germline ends came to 15 bases. The CDR3 DNA reads TGTGCCAGCAGCTTAGATAGGGCAGGGGACAACTCCTACGAGCAGTACTTC. Amino acid sequence: CASSLDRAGDNSYEQYF. Full variable domain (rest looked up from reference TRBV11-2 and TRBJ2-7): EAGVAQSPRYKIIEKRQSVAFWCNPISGHATLYWYQQILGQGPKLLIQFQNNGVVDDSQLPKDRFSAERLKGVDSTLKIQPAKLEDSAVYLCASSLDRAGDNSYEQYFGPGTRLTVT.

This chain links TRBV29-1 with TRBJ1-1, with TRBD1 identical over 10 bases. The CDR3 covers 12 residues. The germline gives CDR1 SQVTM, CDR2 ANQGSEA. V was pared by 7 bases and J by 11 bases, with 10 bases of the junction left unmatched. CDR3 DNA: TGCAGCGCCCGACAGGGGGCGGGGGACGCTTTCTTT. Its protein product is CSARQGAGDAFF.

The chain combines TRBV29-1 with TRBJ2-1, with no clear D. The CDR3 has 11 residues. Trimming left V 7 bases short and J 10 bases short, with 14 bases between. CDR1 and CDR2 (germline): SQVTM, ANQGSEA. The CDR3 DNA follows: TGCAGCGCCCACTCAGGCTACGAGCAGTTCTTC. Encoded protein: CSAHSGYEQFF.

The chain recombines TRBV19 with TRBJ2-5; the D is unclear. The CDR3 has 13 amino acids. The V gene lost 3 bases and the J gene lost 4 bases, with 9 bases spanning the gap. CDR1 and CDR2 (germline): LNHDA, SQIVND (reference sequence). The CDR3 sequence is CASSIGARETQYF. CDR3 nucleotide sequence: TGTGCCAGTAGTATCGGTGCGCGAGAGACCCAGTACTTC.

CDR3 coding DNA: TGTGCCAGCTCACCACAAGGGGTAAGTGAAAAACTGTTTTTT. Protein sequence: CASSPQGVSEKLFF. The V and J genes are TRBV18 and TRBJ1-4, with D possibly matching TRBD1 (5 bases). V was cut by 1 base and J by 7 bases, with 10 bases left in between. CDR1 KGHSH and CDR2 LQKENI come from the germline V gene. The CDR3 is made up of 14 amino acids.

The chain recombines TRBV5-1 with TRBJ2-1; 7 positions agree with TRBD1. V dropped 6 bases and J dropped 4; count of bases not matched to a gene: 7. The CDR3 loop spans 14 amino acids. CDR1 is SGHRS and CDR2 is YFSETQ in the germline V gene. CDR3 coding DNA: TGCGCCAGCACCGACAGGGCGTTATACAATGAGCAGTTCTTC. Translated, it gives CASTDRALYNEQFF.

J is TRBJ2-7 and V is TRBV20-1; 9 nucleotides agree with TRBD2. Germline V gene lookup returns CDR1 DFQATT and CDR2 SNEGSKA (reference sequence). The CDR3 is made up of 13 amino acids. The V and J ends lost 3 bases and 4 bases, in that order; junction bases with no gene match: 4. The CDR3 nucleotides are TGCAGTGCTAGTAGCGGGAGTCAATACGAGCAGTACTTC. It specifies CSASSGSQYEQYF.

The chain uses TRBV5-1 and TRBJ2-3; 8 bases agree with TRBD1. V gave up 4 bases and J gave up 2 bases; unmatched junction bases: 3. The CDR3 contains 14 residues. Germline V CDR1 and CDR2: SGHRS, YFSETQ. For the CDR3, the DNA is TGCGCCAGCAGCCCGGGACAGGCCACAGATACGCAGTATTTT. Translated: CASSPGQATDTQYF.

The V call is TRBV6-5, the J call TRBJ2-3; 9 bases are a match to TRBD1. After removal of 0 bases from V and 3 bases from J, the junction contained 4 bases not matched to a gene. The CDR3 has 16 residues. Germline V CDR1 and CDR2: MNHEY, SVGAGI. The CDR3 here is CASSYSGGTGTDTQYF. The CDR3 bases are TGTGCCAGCAGTTACTCTGGCGGGACAGGGACAGATACGCAGTATTTT.

This clone was picked up a small number of times. The chain employs TRBV14 and TRBJ2-1, with 7 bases lining up with TRBD2. There are 15 residues in the CDR3. The germline V gene has CDR1 SGHDN and CDR2 FVKESK. With V trimmed by 4 bases and J by 9 bases, 12 bases remained unmatched. CDR3 nucleotide sequence: TGTGCCAGCAGCCGCCGATCCGGGGGGTCGGTTGAGCAGTTCTTC. This codes for CASSRRSGGSVEQFF.

The chain combines TRBV10-3 with TRBJ1-1; no clear D. CDR1 is ENHRY, CDR2 SYGVKD, per germline. Trimming removed 5 bases at V and 0 bases at J, with 7 bases between. This CDR3 contains 13 residues. CDR3 nucleotide sequence: TGTGCCATCAGTCGAGATGTGAACACTGAAGCTTTCTTT. Translated, it gives CAISRDVNTEAFF.

The chain recombines TRBV18 with TRBJ2-3; TRBD1 matches 8 bases. This CDR3 contains 20 residues. Germline V gene lookup returns CDR1 KGHSH and CDR2 LQKENI. J lost 1 base, V lost 4 bases, and 19 bases had no gene match. The CDR3 sequence is CASSRTPGQVVLRRTDTQYF. CDR3 sequence (DNA): TGTGCCAGCTCACGGACCCCGGGACAGGTAGTCTTGAGACGCACAGATACGCAGTATTTT.

The gene calls are TRBV7-8 and TRBJ2-1; TRBD1 agrees at 9 bases. This CDR3 spans 16 amino acids. CDR1 is SGHVS and CDR2 is FQNEAQ in the germline V gene. Trimming took 1 base from V and 7 from J; bases not matched to a gene: 8. This CDR3 reads CASSLGWTGAGNEQFF. The DNA for the CDR3 is TGTGCCAGCAGCTTAGGATGGACAGGGGCTGGTAATGAGCAGTTCTTC.